This paragraph reports one T cell receptor (beta chain). Its specificity is unknown. This sample was included in a study of brain T cells in children with intractable seizures. Regarding the study as a whole: Viral specificity was inferred only from CDR3 similarity; HCMV serostatus was unknown. Absence of clones before surgery may stem from lower sequencing depth.

Sequencing was limited to surgery cases with top T cell transcript signatures in brain tissue. At least one anti-epileptic drug was given before surgery. The CDR3 is 11 residues long. V was pared by 4 bases and J by 10 bases, with 1 base of the junction left unmatched. Germline CDR1 reads LNHDA; CDR2 reads SQIVND (reference sequence). Using immunoSEQ multiplex PCR, the repertoire was profiled, and TCRdb retains in-frame clones only, with some absent. The sample has 110,000 or so clones; 85% to 95% are singletons. This clonotype was sampled from a boy younger than two with hemimegalencephaly and intractable seizures. This chain links TRBV19 with TRBJ2-4, with 7 bases identical to TRBD2. The sample was peripheral blood, taken at surgery. The CDR3 DNA follows: TGTGCCAGTAGTAGCGGGAGAATTCAGTACTTC. Translation: CASSSGRIQYF.